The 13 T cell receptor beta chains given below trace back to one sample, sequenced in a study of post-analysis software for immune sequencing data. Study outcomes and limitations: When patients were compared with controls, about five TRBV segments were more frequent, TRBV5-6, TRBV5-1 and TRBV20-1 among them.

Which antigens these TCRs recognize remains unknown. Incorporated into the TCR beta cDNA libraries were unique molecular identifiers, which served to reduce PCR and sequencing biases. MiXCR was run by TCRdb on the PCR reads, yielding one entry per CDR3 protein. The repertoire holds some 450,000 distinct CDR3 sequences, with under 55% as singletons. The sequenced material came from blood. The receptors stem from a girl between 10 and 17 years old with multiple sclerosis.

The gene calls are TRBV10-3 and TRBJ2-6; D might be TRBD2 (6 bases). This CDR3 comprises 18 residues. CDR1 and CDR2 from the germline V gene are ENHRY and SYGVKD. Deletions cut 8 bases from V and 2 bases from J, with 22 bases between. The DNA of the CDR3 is TGTGCCATCCGTATTACCGCGGAGGGGTTAGCTGGGGCCAACGTCCTGACTTTC. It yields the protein CAIRITAEGLAGANVLTF.

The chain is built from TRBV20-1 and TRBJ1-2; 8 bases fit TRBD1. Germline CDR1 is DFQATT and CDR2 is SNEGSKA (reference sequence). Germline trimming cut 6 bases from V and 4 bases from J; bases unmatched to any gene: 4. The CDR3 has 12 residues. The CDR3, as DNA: TGCAGTGCAACAGGGGGTTCCTATGGCTACACCTTC. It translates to CSATGGSYGYTF.

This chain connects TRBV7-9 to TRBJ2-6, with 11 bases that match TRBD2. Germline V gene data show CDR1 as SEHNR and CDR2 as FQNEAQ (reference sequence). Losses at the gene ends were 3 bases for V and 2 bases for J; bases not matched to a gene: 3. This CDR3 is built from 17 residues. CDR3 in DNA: TGTGCCAGCAGCTTGCTACTAGCGGGAGCTGGGGCCAACGTCCTGACTTTC. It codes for CASSLLLAGAGANVLTF.

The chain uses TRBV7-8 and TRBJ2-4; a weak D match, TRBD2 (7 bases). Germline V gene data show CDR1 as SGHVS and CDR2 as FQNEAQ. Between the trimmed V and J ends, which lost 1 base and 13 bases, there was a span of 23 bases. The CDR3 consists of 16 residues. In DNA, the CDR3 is TGTGCCAGCAGCTTAGAGAGGGGGGGTCGTGTGCGAGAGCAGTACTTC. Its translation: CASSLERGGRVREQYF.

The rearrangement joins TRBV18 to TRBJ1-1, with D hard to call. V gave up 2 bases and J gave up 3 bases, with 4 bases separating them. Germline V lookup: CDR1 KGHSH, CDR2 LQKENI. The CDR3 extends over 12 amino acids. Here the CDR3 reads CASSPEDTEAFF. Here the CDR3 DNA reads TGTGCCAGCTCACCAGAAGACACTGAAGCTTTCTTT.

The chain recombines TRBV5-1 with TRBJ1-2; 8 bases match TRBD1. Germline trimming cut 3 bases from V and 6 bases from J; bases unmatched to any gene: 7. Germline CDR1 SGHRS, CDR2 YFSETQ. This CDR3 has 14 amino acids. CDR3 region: CASSWTGKENGYTF. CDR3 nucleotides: TGCGCCAGCAGCTGGACAGGGAAGGAGAATGGCTACACCTTC.

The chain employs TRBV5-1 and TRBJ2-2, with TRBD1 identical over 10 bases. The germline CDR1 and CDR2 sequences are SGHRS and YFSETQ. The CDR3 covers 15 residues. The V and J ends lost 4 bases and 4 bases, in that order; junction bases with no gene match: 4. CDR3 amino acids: CASSRRTGGTGELFF. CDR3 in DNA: TGCGCCAGCAGCCGTCGGACAGGGGGCACCGGGGAGCTGTTTTTT.

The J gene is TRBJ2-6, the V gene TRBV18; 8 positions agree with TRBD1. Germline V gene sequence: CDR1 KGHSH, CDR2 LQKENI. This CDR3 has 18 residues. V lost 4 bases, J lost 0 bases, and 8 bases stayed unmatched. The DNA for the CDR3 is TGTGCCAGCTCACGATCCGGGACAGGAGACTCTGGGGCCAACGTCCTGACTTTC. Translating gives CASSRSGTGDSGANVLTF. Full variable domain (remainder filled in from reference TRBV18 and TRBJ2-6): NAGVMQNPRHLVRRRGQEARLRCSPMKGHSHVYWYRQLPEEGLKFMVYLQKENIIDESGMPKERFSAEFPKEGPSILRIQQVVRGDSAAYFCASSRSGTGDSGANVLTFGAGSRLTVL.

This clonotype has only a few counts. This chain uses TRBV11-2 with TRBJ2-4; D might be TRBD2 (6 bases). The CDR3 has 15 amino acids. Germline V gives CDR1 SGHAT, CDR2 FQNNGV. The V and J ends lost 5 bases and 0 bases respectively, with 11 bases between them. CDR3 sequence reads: CASSPQGLAKNIQYF. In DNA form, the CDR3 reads TGTGCCAGCAGCCCTCAGGGACTAGCCAAAAACATTCAGTACTTC.

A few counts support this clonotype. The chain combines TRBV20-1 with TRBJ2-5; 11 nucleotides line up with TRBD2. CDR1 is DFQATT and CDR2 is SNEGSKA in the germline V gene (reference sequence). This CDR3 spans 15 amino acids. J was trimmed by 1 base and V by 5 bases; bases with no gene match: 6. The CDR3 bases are TGCAGTGCTGGCCGACTAGCGGGACTCCAAGAGACCCAGTACTTC. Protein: CSAGRLAGLQETQYF.

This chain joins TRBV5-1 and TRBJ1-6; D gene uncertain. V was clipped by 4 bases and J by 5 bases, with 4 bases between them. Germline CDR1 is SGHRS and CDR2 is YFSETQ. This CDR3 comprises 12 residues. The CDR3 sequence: CASSQNNSPLHF. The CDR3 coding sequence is TGCGCCAGCAGCCAGAATAATTCACCCCTCCACTTT.

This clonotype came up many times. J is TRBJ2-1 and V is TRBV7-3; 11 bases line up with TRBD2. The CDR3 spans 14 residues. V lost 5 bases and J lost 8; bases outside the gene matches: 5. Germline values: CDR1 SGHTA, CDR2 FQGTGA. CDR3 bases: TGTGCCAGCAGCCTAGCGGGAGGAATCGATGAGCAGTTCTTC. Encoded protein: CASSLAGGIDEQFF.

The CDR3 region is CATSDGTGFYEQYF. The CDR3 DNA sequence: TGTGCCACCAGTGATGGGACAGGGTTCTACGAGCAGTACTTC. The V call is TRBV24-1, the J call TRBJ2-7; TRBD1 aligns across 9 bases. V shed 3 bases and J 3 bases; nucleotides not matched to a gene: 2. There are 14 residues in the CDR3. Germline V gene lookup returns CDR1 KGHDR and CDR2 SFDVKD.